The 32 T cell receptor beta chains below were found in one sample sequenced in a study of a mutant IDH1 vaccine in newly diagnosed glioma. These receptors are not linked to any known antigen. Time point in this sample: week 35, safety follow-up. What each vaccine dose contained was 300 ug of mutant IDH1 20-mer peptide, accompanied by topical imiquimod. The data were produced by immunoSEQ multiplex PCR, yet TCRdb's version contains in-frame clones alone and is incomplete. The sample shows about 56,000 clones, around 85% of them seen only once. The sequenced sample was PBMCs, obtained from a glioma patient whose treatment included an IDH1 peptide vaccine. All receptors derive from a man in his forties with glioma.

The gene calls are TRBV19 and TRBJ1-4; tentatively, D is TRBD1 (5 bases). The germline gives CDR1 LNHDA, CDR2 SQIVND (reference sequence). V lost 1 base and J lost 6, with 12 bases in between. This CDR3 region has 15 residues. This chain's CDR3 is CASSIARAGYEKLFF. CDR3 DNA sequence: TGTGCCAGTAGTATAGCCAGGGCAGGGTATGAAAAACTGTTTTTT.

The chain combines TRBV2 with TRBJ2-7; D remains ambiguous. Trimming took off 8 bases at V and 4 bases at J, with 9 bases between the two ends. This CDR3 has 11 amino acids. CDR1 SNHLY and CDR2 FYNNEI come from the germline V gene. The CDR3: CASEKSYEQYF. The DNA of the CDR3 is TGTGCCAGCGAGAAGTCATACGAGCAGTACTTC.

The chain combines TRBV4-2 with TRBJ2-1, with D perhaps matching TRBD1 (5 bases). Germline CDR1 LGHNA, CDR2 YNFKEQ. V was cut by 1 base and J by 8 bases, with 18 bases left in between. This CDR3 is 16 amino acids long. CDR3 sequence (DNA): TGTGCCAGCAGCCAAGTTCGGGCCTCAGGGTTGCATGAGCAGTTCTTC. It specifies CASSQVRASGLHEQFF.

The V gene is TRBV5-4, the J gene TRBJ2-7; the D is unclear. The V gene lost 4 bases and the J gene lost 0 bases, with 14 bases spanning the gap. The CDR3 length is 15 residues. Germline V lookup: CDR1 SGHNT, CDR2 YYREEE (reference sequence). This CDR3 is CASSPRSSVSYEQYF. CDR3 bases: TGTGCCAGCAGCCCCAGATCGTCAGTCTCCTACGAGCAGTACTTC.

On this clone itself: The sample contains more than one DNA sequence encoding this CDR3. The rearrangement uses TRBV19 and TRBJ2-7; TRBD2 agrees at 7 bases. Trimming cost V 3 bases and J 7 bases; bases outside gene matches: 0. The germline CDR1 and CDR2 sequences are LNHDA and SQIVND (reference sequence). The CDR3 contains 11 residues. This chain's CDR3 is CASSIGGEQYF. CDR3 nucleotides: TGTGCCAGTAGTATCGGGGGGGAGCAGTACTTC.

This chain joins TRBV19 and TRBJ2-5; tentatively, D is TRBD2 (6 bases). This CDR3 has 13 residues. Trimming pared 11 bases from V and 5 bases from J, leaving 18 bases between. Per the germline V gene, CDR1 is LNHDA and CDR2 is SQIVND (reference sequence). CDR3 sequence: CACKGGAGETQYF. The DNA for the CDR3 is TGTGCCTGTAAGGGCGGGGCGGGGGAGACCCAGTACTTC.

This chain's CDR3 is CASSTGLLAKNIQYF. The CDR3 coding sequence is TGTGCCAGCAGCACCGGGCTACTAGCCAAAAACATTCAGTACTTC. The V and J genes are TRBV27 and TRBJ2-4; no clear D. The CDR3 contains 15 residues. Trimming removed 6 bases from V and 0 bases from J, with 12 bases in between. Per the germline V gene, CDR1 is MNHEY and CDR2 is SMNVEV (reference sequence).

The gene calls are TRBV19 and TRBJ2-7; 8 bases map to TRBD1. V shed 6 bases and J 1 base; nucleotides not matched to a gene: 17. CDR1 and CDR2 (germline): LNHDA, SQIVND (reference sequence). The CDR3 totals 18 residues. The CDR3 reads CASSPTGTGDAISYEQYF. The DNA of the CDR3 is TGTGCCAGTAGCCCAACCGGGACAGGAGACGCCATATCCTACGAGCAGTACTTC.

This clone was detected a few times. This chain connects TRBV29-1 to TRBJ2-5, with D perhaps given as TRBD1 or TRBD2 (5 bases each). Trimming removed 4 bases from V and 2 bases from J, with 26 bases in between. The CDR3 runs to 18 residues. Germline V CDR1 and CDR2: SQVTM, ANQGSEA. The CDR3 nucleotides read TGCAGCGTTGTGAGGACATGGACTTCATTAGGAATTCAAGAGACCCAGTACTTC. Protein sequence: CSVVRTWTSLGIQETQYF.

This chain uses TRBV6-5 with TRBJ1-3; possibly TRBD1 for D (6 bases). Germline CDR1 and CDR2: MNHEY and SVGAGI. V was cut by 6 bases and J by 0 bases, with 12 bases left in between. This CDR3 is 15 amino acids long. CDR3 sequence (DNA): TGTGCCAGCAGCAGGGGACCGTCCTCTGGAAACACCATATATTTT. Translating gives CASSRGPSSGNTIYF.

This clone came up once. This chain connects TRBV2 to TRBJ2-7; D unclear. The CDR3 is 11 amino acids. The germline gives CDR1 SNHLY, CDR2 FYNNEI. V lost 5 bases and J lost 4, with 6 bases in between. The CDR3 loop is CASSSRYEQYF. Written as DNA, the CDR3 is TGTGCCAGCAGTTCCCGGTACGAGCAGTACTTC.

This clone came up many times. The chain is built from TRBV7-8 and TRBJ1-5; D is unclear. The CDR3 is 15 residues long. The germline V gene has CDR1 SGHVS and CDR2 FQNEAQ. V was cut by 5 bases and J by 3 bases, with 14 bases left in between. The CDR3 DNA follows: TGTGCCAGCAGCACCGGACTGGCTCCCAATCAGCCCCAGCATTTT. Its protein is CASSTGLAPNQPQHF.

This sequence joins TRBV19 and TRBJ1-5, with 11 bases identical to TRBD1. The CDR3 sequence is 13 residues long. Germline assignment: CDR1 LNHDA and CDR2 SQIVND (reference sequence). V gave up 7 bases and J gave up 11 bases; unmatched junction bases: 7. In DNA, the CDR3 is TGTGCCAGTAAGGGACAGGGGGATCCGTCCCAGCATTTT. Translating gives CASKGQGDPSQHF.

The chain recombines TRBV7-2 with TRBJ2-7, with TRBD1 identical over 10 bases. The V segment lost 5 bases and the J segment 5 bases; nucleotides outside the gene matches: 9. CDR3 length: 15 amino acids. Germline V gene data show CDR1 as SGHTA and CDR2 as FQGNSA. This CDR3 reads CASSRRQGAVDEQYF. Here the CDR3 DNA reads TGTGCCAGCAGCCGACGACAGGGGGCGGTAGACGAGCAGTACTTC.

The V gene is TRBV25-1, the J gene TRBJ2-7; 11 bases line up with TRBD2. This CDR3 region has 16 residues. Trimming removed 1 base from V and 2 bases from J; junction bases left unmatched: 4. CDR1 and CDR2 (germline): MGHDK, SYGVNS. DNA of the CDR3: TGTGCCAGCAGTGAATTGGGACTAGCGGAGACCTACGAGCAGTACTTC. This encodes CASSELGLAETYEQYF.

This chain connects TRBV5-4 to TRBJ2-1, with D possibly being TRBD1 (5 bases). V was pared by 2 bases and J by 7 bases, with 10 bases between. CDR1 SGHNT and CDR2 YYREEE come from the germline V gene (reference sequence). The CDR3 spans 13 residues. CDR3 sequence: CASSLPGWNEQFF. CDR3 in DNA: TGTGCCAGCAGCTTACCAGGGTGGAATGAGCAGTTCTTC.

This rearrangement joins TRBV28 to TRBJ2-7; 12 bases match TRBD2. With 3 bases clipped from V and 3 bases from J, the junction kept 3 bases outside the gene matches. The CDR3 sequence is 15 residues long. The germline CDR1 and CDR2 sequences are MDHEN and SYDVKM. The CDR3 spells CASSLMGLAGYEQYF. The CDR3 DNA sequence: TGTGCCAGCAGTTTGATGGGACTAGCGGGCTACGAGCAGTACTTC.

The CDR3 DNA follows: TGTGCCATCAGGGTCCAGGGAAACACCATATATTTT. Residues: CAIRVQGNTIYF. The V and J genes are TRBV10-3 and TRBJ1-3; D remains unclear. The CDR3 is 12 amino acids. CDR1 and CDR2 from the germline V gene are ENHRY and SYGVKD. The V end was cut by 6 bases, the J end by 4 bases, with 7 bases between.

V is TRBV4-1 and J is TRBJ1-5; D remains ambiguous. There are 13 residues in the CDR3. V was shortened by 4 bases and J by 4 bases, with 8 bases between the two germline ends. In germline, CDR1 is MGHRA, CDR2 YSYEKL. In DNA form, the CDR3 reads TGCGCCAGCAGCCGTGACATTAATCAGCCCCAGCATTTT. This translates into CASSRDINQPQHF.

The rearrangement uses TRBV15 and TRBJ2-7; 13 bases match TRBD2. The V gene's germline CDR1 is LNHNV and CDR2 YYDKDF (reference sequence). The ends lost 2 bases at V and 4 bases at J; junction bases unmatched: 5. The CDR3 contains 16 residues. CDR3 nucleotides: TGTGCCACCAGCAGATCCCGGACTAGCGGGAGTTACGAGCAGTACTTC. It specifies CATSRSRTSGSYEQYF.

The chain employs TRBV7-2 and TRBJ2-3, with 9 bases that match TRBD2. The ends lost 3 bases at V and 5 bases at J; junction bases unmatched: 18. CDR1 SGHTA and CDR2 FQGNSA come from the germline V gene. CDR3 size: 19 residues. The CDR3 DNA follows: TGTGCCAGCAGCTTCCCAACCCGGGTAGCGGGAGCATCTATAGATACGCAGTATTTT. It codes for CASSFPTRVAGASIDTQYF.

The chain links TRBV11-3 to TRBJ2-3; a weak D match, TRBD1 (6 bases). This CDR3 is built from 14 residues. Germline CDR1 and CDR2: SGHNT and YENEEA. V gave up 3 bases and J gave up 5 bases, with 12 bases separating them. DNA of the CDR3: TGTGCCAGCAGCTTTGGGGGCTCGGTAGATACGCAGTATTTT. Encoded protein: CASSFGGSVDTQYF.

The V gene is TRBV9, the J gene TRBJ1-4; TRBD1 is a possible D gene (5 bases). Trimming shortened V by 4 bases and J by 11 bases, and 18 bases separated the two germline ends. Germline CDR1 is SGDLS and CDR2 is YYNGEE. This CDR3 contains 14 residues. CDR3 protein: CASSPFLRDEKLFF. CDR3 nucleotide sequence: TGTGCCAGCAGCCCTTTCCTCCGGGACGAGAAACTGTTTTTT.

CDR3 sequence: CASSPWTGELFF. The CDR3, as DNA: TGTGCCAGCAGCCCCTGGACCGGGGAGCTGTTTTTT. The V gene is TRBV5-4, the J gene TRBJ2-2; D gene unclear. The CDR3 sequence is 12 residues long. Germline values: CDR1 SGHNT, CDR2 YYREEE (reference sequence). Trimming stripped 4 bases from V and 5 bases from J, with 6 bases between.

This chain links TRBV11-2 with TRBJ2-7, with a tentative D call TRBD1 (5 bases). This CDR3 comprises 14 residues. V was cut by 5 bases and J by 3 bases, with 14 bases left in between. In germline, CDR1 is SGHAT, CDR2 FQNNGV. The CDR3 nucleotides are TGTGCCAGCAGCCTGGGGCGGTCGAACTACGAGCAGTACTTC. Residues: CASSLGRSNYEQYF.

V usage is TRBV5-6 and J usage is TRBJ1-2; 7 bases line up with TRBD1. V dropped 4 bases and J dropped 4; count of bases not matched to a gene: 4. Germline V gives CDR1 SGHDT, CDR2 YYEEEE. The CDR3 is made up of 13 amino acids. This CDR3 reads CASSVGQFYGYTF. The DNA of the CDR3 is TGTGCCAGCAGCGTGGGACAGTTCTATGGCTACACCTTC.

This sequence joins TRBV6-5 and TRBJ2-5, with D perhaps TRBD2 (6 bases). Per the germline V gene, CDR1 is MNHEY and CDR2 is SVGAGI. With 10 bases removed from V and 5 bases from J, the gap between germline ends came to 23 bases. This CDR3 spans 15 amino acids. The CDR3 region has the DNA TGTGCCACCCTCCGGGCGGGGTTTGGTGGGGAGACCCAGTACTTC. This sequence encodes CATLRAGFGGETQYF.

The chain employs TRBV4-1 and TRBJ2-1; D is unresolved. Trimming left V 0 bases short and J 3 bases short, with 12 bases between. Germline V gene lookup returns CDR1 MGHRA and CDR2 YSYEKL. There are 16 residues in the CDR3. The CDR3 DNA is TGCGCCAGCAGCCAAGATCCCCCGACTCGCTACAATGAGCAGTTCTTC. It yields the protein CASSQDPPTRYNEQFF.

This sequence joins TRBV5-1 and TRBJ2-7; D gene unclear. V was trimmed by 3 bases and J by 2 bases, leaving 9 bases between them. Per germline, CDR1 SGHRS and CDR2 YFSETQ. The CDR3 is made up of 13 amino acids. The CDR3, as DNA: TGCGCCAGCAGCTACGGGTCCACCTACGAGCAGTACTTC. This gives the protein CASSYGSTYEQYF.

V usage is TRBV9 and J usage is TRBJ2-1, with TRBD2 matching 10 bases. The germline CDR1 and CDR2 sequences are SGDLS and YYNGEE. V dropped 2 bases and J dropped 9; count of bases not matched to a gene: 11. The CDR3 runs to 16 residues. The CDR3 region is CASSVASGSSGCEQFF. CDR3 bases: TGTGCCAGCAGCGTTGCTAGCGGGAGCTCAGGGTGTGAGCAGTTCTTC.

This chain joins TRBV5-1 and TRBJ2-7; 10 bases are shared with TRBD1. Germline-derived CDR1 and CDR2 are SGHRS and YFSETQ. The CDR3 is 13 residues long. V trimming: 3 bases; J trimming: 7 bases; junction bases outside the gene matches: 4. CDR3: CASSSGQGLEQYF. The CDR3 DNA follows: TGCGCCAGCAGCTCGGGACAGGGGCTAGAGCAGTACTTC.

The genes are TRBV7-2 and TRBJ2-7; no definite D call. Germline V gene lookup returns CDR1 SGHTA and CDR2 FQGNSA. Trimming cost V 2 bases and J 0 bases, with 8 bases left between them. The CDR3 loop spans 14 amino acids. The CDR3 sequence: CASSLLVSSYEQYF. The CDR3 DNA reads TGTGCCAGCAGCTTACTGGTTAGCTCCTACGAGCAGTACTTC.